These 8 T cell receptor beta chains were sequenced from one sample in a study of T cell responses to AZD1222 COVID-19 vaccine. This table comes from immunoSEQ multiplex PCR, and its TCRdb copy is limited to in-frame clones, with some not included. Of 120,000 or so clones in the sample, approximately 90% are singletons; the top ten hold roughly 7.8%. Specimen: peripheral blood, collected on day 0 of AZD1222 vaccination. These receptors were taken from an adult in good health.

The J gene is TRBJ2-1, the V gene TRBV2; the D is unclear. The CDR3 is 16 amino acids. Germline CDR1 reads SNHLY; CDR2 reads FYNNEI. The germline V and J ends were trimmed by 4 bases and 0 bases, with 13 bases remaining between them. CDR3 sequence (DNA): TGTGCCAGCAGTGCCGAAAGGGCGAGCTCCTACAATGAGCAGTTCTTC. It codes for CASSAERASSYNEQFF.

This rearrangement joins TRBV24-1 to TRBJ2-3; 7 nucleotides align to TRBD1. CDR1 and CDR2 (germline): KGHDR, SFDVKD. V shed 6 bases, J shed 3 bases, and the junction held 11 bases outside the gene matches. The CDR3 has 16 residues. CDR3 sequence reads: CATSPLTGYGTDTQYF. Written as DNA, the CDR3 is TGTGCCACCAGTCCCCTGACAGGGTATGGGACAGATACGCAGTATTTT.

The rearrangement links TRBV7-8 to TRBJ1-3, with no clear D. The CDR3 length is 15 residues. CDR1 is SGHVS, CDR2 FQNEAQ, per germline. V lost 2 bases, J lost 4 bases, and 12 bases lay in between. This CDR3 reads CASSLSGTRGNTIYF. The CDR3 nucleotides read TGTGCCAGCAGCTTATCGGGAACGAGGGGAAACACCATATATTTT. The entire variable domain, with the rest obtained from reference TRBV7-8 and TRBJ1-3, is as follows: GAGVSQSPRYKVAKRGQDVALRCDPISGHVSLFWYQQALGQGPEFLTYFQNEAQLDKSGLPSDRFFAERPEGSVSTLKIQRTQQEDSAVYLCASSLSGTRGNTIYFGEGSWLTVV.

This chain connects TRBV10-2 to TRBJ2-2; 9 nucleotides line up with TRBD1. CDR3 length equals 16 residues. The trim removed 5 bases at V and 5 bases at J, leaving 9 bases unmatched. The germline gives CDR1 WSHSY, CDR2 SAAADI. The CDR3 loop is CASSLGQGLGTGELFF. DNA for the CDR3: TGCGCCAGCAGTCTCGGACAGGGGCTGGGAACCGGGGAGCTGTTTTTT.

This chain's CDR3 is CASSSQRGTGGSPLHF. CDR3 DNA sequence: TGTGCCAGCAGCTCCCAACGCGGGACAGGGGGTTCACCCCTCCACTTT. The chain recombines TRBV11-2 with TRBJ1-6; 11 bases map to TRBD1. Germline trimming cut 4 bases from V and 9 bases from J; bases unmatched to any gene: 8. The germline V gene has CDR1 SGHAT and CDR2 FQNNGV. This CDR3 has 16 residues.

The CDR3 DNA sequence: TGTGCCAGCAGTGGGACAGAGGATAACTATGGCTACACCTTC. This gives the protein CASSGTEDNYGYTF. The genes are TRBV28 and TRBJ1-2, with 7 bases matching TRBD1. The CDR3 is made up of 14 amino acids. Germline assignment: CDR1 MDHEN and CDR2 SYDVKM. Losses at the gene ends were 5 bases for V and 1 base for J; bases not matched to a gene: 4.

The V call is TRBV3-1 (or the pseudogene TRBV3-2), the J call TRBJ1-4; D is unresolved. Trimming took 3 bases from V and 2 from J, leaving 16 bases between them. The CDR3 has 17 residues. Germline V gene sequence: CDR1 LGHDT, CDR2 YNNKEL (reference sequence). CDR3 bases: TGTGCCAGCAGCCAGACGAAGCCGCTGGGCACTAATGAAAAACTGTTTTTT. Its protein product is CASSQTKPLGTNEKLFF.

V gene TRBV7-9 combines with J gene TRBJ2-6; D not certain. V gave up 5 bases and J gave up 0 bases, with 11 bases separating them. This CDR3 is 16 amino acids long. Germline V lookup: CDR1 SEHNR, CDR2 FQNEAQ (reference sequence). In DNA form, the CDR3 reads TGTGCCAGCAGCCCGGACGGAAGCTCTGGGGCCAACGTCCTGACTTTC. Protein product: CASSPDGSSGANVLTF. Combining the CDR3 with reference TRBV7-9 and TRBJ2-6 gives the whole variable domain DTGVSQNPRHKITKRGQNVTFRCDPISEHNRLYWYRQTLGQGPEFLTYFQNEAQLEKSRLLSDRFSAERPKGSFSTLEIQRTEQGDSAMYLCASSPDGSSGANVLTFGAGSRLTVL.